This paragraph covers one TCR beta chain sequence. This sample was taken from a study of blood T cell repertoires in COVID-19. The assay was immunoSEQ multiplex PCR, and TCRdb's table has in-frame clones only and misses some. Here the sample spans a few hundred thousand clones, 85% to 90% being singletons. J gave up 4 bases and V 5 bases, and 17 bases lay outside the gene matches. The CDR3 extends over 18 amino acids. Germline assignment: CDR1 GTSNPN and CDR2 SVGIG (reference sequence). Sequencing was performed on peripheral blood. The chain is built from TRBV30 and TRBJ2-6; the match to TRBD2 covers 7 bases. The sequence was collected from a woman in her 30s with COVID-19, enrolled during active disease. In DNA form, the CDR3 reads TGTGCCTGGGCATGGCGGGGGAGAAACTCCCGGGGGGCCAACGTCCTGACTTTC. Its protein product is CAWAWRGRNSRGANVLTF.